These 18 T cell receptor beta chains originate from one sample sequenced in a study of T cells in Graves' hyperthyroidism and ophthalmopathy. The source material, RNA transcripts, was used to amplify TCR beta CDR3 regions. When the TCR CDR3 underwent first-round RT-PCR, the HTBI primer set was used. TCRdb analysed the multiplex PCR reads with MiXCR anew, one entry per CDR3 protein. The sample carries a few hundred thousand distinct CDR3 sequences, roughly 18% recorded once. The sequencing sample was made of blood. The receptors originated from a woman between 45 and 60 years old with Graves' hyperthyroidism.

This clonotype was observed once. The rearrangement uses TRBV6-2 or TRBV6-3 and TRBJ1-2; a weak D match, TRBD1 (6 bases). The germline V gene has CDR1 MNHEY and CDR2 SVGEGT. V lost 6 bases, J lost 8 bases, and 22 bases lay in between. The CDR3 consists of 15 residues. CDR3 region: CASRPTRGGAEGYTF. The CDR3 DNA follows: TGTGCCAGCAGACCTACTCGGGGGGGGGCGGAGGGCTACACCTTC.

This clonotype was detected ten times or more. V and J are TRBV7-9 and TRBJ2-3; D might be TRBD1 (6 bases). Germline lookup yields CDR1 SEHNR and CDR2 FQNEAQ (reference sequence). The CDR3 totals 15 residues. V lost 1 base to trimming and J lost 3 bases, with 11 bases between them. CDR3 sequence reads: CASSLDQGTTDTQYF. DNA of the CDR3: TGTGCCAGCAGCTTAGACCAGGGGACGACAGATACGCAGTATTTT.

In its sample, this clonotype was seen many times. The CDR3, as DNA: TGTGCCAGCAGTTTAGGAGGGGAACACACTGAAGCTTTCTTT. It specifies CASSLGGEHTEAFF. The chain couples TRBV12-3 or TRBV12-4 to TRBJ1-1; a weak D match, TRBD1 (5 bases). Trimming cost V 1 base and J 3 bases, with 9 bases left between them. There are 14 residues in the CDR3.

CDR3 sequence: CASSYETPIGEQYF. The CDR3 region has the DNA TGTGCCAGCAGTTACGAGACACCGATAGGAGAGCAGTACTTC. The chain couples TRBV6-5 to TRBJ2-7; D gene unclear. This CDR3 comprises 14 residues. From germline, CDR1 is MNHEY and CDR2 SVGAGI. Deletions cut 2 bases from V and 7 bases from J, with 15 bases between.

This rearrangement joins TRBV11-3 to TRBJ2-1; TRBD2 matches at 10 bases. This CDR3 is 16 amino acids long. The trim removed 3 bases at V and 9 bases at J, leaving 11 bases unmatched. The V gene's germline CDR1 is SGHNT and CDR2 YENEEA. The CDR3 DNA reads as TGTGCCAGCAGCTTCTATTCTAGCGGGAGAAGTGTTGAGCAGTTCTTC. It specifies CASSFYSSGRSVEQFF.

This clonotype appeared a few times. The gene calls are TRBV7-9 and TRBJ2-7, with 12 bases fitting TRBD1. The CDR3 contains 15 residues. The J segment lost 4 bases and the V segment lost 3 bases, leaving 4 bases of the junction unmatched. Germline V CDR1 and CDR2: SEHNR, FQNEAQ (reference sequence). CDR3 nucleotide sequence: TGTGCCAGCAGCTTTCAGGGACAGGGGGCTTACGAGCAGTACTTC. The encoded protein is CASSFQGQGAYEQYF.

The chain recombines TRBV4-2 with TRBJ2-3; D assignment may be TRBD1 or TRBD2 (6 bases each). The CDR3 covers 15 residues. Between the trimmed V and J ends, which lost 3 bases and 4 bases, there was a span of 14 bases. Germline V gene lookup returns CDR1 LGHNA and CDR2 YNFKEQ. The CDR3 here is CASSQVGGSADTQYF. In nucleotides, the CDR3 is TGTGCCAGCAGCCAGGTGGGGGGCAGCGCAGATACGCAGTATTTT.

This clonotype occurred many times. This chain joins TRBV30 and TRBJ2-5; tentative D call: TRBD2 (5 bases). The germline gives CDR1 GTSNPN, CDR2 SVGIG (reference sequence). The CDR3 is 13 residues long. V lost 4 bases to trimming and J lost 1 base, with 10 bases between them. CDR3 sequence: CAWTSGSQETQYF. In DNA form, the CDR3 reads TGTGCCTGGACATCGGGGTCCCAAGAGACCCAGTACTTC.

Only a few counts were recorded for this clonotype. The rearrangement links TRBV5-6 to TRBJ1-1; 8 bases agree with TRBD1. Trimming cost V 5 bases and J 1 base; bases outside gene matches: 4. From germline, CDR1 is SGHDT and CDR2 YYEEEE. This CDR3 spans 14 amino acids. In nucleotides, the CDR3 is TGTGCCAGCAGATTACAGGGGGGGAACACTGAAGCTTTCTTT. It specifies CASRLQGGNTEAFF.

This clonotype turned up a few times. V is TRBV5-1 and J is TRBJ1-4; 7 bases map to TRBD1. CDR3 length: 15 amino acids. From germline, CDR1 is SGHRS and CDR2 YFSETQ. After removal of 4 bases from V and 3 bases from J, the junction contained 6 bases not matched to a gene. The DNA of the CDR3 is TGCGCCAGCAGCAAGACCGGGACAGCTAATGAAAAACTGTTTTTT. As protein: CASSKTGTANEKLFF.

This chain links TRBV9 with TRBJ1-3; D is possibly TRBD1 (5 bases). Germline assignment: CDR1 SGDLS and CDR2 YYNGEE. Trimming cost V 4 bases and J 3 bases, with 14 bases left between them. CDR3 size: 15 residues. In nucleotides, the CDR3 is TGTGCCAGCAGCTCCGCCGGGGCCTATGGAAACACCATATATTTT. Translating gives CASSSAGAYGNTIYF.

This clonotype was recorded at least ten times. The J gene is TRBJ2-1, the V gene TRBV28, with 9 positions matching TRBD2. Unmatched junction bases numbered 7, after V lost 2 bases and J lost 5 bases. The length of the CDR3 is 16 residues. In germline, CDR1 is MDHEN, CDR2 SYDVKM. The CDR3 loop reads CASSLGPSGIHNEQFF. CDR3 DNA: TGTGCCAGCAGTTTAGGGCCTAGCGGGATCCACAATGAGCAGTTCTTC.

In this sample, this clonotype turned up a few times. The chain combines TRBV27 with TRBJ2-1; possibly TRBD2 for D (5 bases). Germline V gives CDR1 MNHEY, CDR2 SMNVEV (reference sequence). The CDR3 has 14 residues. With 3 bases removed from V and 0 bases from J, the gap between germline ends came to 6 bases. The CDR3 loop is CASSFGLSYNEQFF. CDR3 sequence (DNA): TGTGCCAGCAGTTTCGGACTCTCCTACAATGAGCAGTTCTTC.

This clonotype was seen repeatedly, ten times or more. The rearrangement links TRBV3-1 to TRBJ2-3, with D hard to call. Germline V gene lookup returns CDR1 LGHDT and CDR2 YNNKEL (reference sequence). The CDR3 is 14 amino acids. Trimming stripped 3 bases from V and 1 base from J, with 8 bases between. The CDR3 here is CASSQLAGTDTQYF. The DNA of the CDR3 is TGTGCCAGCAGCCAGCTTGCCGGCACAGATACGCAGTATTTT.

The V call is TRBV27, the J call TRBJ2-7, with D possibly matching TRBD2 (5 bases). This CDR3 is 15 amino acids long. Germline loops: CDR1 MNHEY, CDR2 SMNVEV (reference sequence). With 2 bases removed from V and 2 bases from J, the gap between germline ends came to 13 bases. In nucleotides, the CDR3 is TGTGCCAGCAGTTTACGTCTGAGGGCCCCCTACGAGCAGTACTTC. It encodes CASSLRLRAPYEQYF.

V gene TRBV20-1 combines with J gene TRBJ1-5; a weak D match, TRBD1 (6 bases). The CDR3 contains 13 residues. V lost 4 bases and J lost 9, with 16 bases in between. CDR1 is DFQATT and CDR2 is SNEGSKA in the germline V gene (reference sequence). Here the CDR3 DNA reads TGCAGTGCTAAGGACAGTCAAGGACGGCCCCAGCATTTT. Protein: CSAKDSQGRPQHF.

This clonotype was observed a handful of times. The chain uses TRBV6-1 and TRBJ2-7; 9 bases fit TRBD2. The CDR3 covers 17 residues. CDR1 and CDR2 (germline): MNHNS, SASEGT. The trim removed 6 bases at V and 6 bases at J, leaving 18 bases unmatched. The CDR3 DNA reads TGTGCCAGCAGAGGGAGCGGGGGGCCGGGGACGGCGGGCGAGCAGTACGTC. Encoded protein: CASRGSGGPGTAGEQYV.

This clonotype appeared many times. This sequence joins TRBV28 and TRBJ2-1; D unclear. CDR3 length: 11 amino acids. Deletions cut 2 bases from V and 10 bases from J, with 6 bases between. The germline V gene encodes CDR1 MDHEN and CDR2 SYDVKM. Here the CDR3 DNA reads TGTGCCAGCAGTTTAGGGCAGGAGCAGTTCTTC. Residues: CASSLGQEQFF.